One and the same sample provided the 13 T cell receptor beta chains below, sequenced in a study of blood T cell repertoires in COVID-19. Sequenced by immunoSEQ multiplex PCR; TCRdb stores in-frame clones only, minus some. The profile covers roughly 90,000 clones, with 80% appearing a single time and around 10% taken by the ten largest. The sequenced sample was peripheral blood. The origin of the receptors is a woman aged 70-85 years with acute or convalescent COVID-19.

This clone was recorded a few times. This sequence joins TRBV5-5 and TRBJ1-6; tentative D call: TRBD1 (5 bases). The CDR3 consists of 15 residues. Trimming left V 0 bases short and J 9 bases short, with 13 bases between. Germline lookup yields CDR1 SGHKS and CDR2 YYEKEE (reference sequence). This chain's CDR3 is CASSLVAGWGSPLHF. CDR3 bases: TGTGCCAGCAGCTTGGTCGCAGGGTGGGGTTCACCCCTCCACTTT.

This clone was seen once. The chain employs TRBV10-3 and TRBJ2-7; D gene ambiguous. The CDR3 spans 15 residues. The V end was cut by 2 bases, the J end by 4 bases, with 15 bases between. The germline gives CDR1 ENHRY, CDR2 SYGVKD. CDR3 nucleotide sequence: TGTGCCATCAGTGAGCAGGTCCCTCCCAATTACGAGCAGTACTTC. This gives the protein CAISEQVPPNYEQYF.

The chain's CDR3 is CASSLSPSGNTGELFF. In nucleotides, the CDR3 is TGTGCCAGCAGCTTGTCTCCTAGCGGCAACACCGGGGAGCTGTTTTTT. V usage is TRBV5-5 and J usage is TRBJ2-2, with 7 positions matching TRBD2. This CDR3 has 16 residues. V dropped 1 base and J dropped 2; count of bases not matched to a gene: 5. Germline V gene data show CDR1 as SGHKS and CDR2 as YYEKEE (reference sequence).

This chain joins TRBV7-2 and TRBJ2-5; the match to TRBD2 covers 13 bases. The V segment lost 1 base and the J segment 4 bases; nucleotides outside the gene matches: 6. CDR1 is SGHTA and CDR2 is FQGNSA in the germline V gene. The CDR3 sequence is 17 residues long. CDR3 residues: CASSLGPGLAGRETQYF. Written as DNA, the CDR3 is TGTGCCAGCAGCTTAGGCCCGGGACTAGCGGGGAGAGAGACCCAGTACTTC.

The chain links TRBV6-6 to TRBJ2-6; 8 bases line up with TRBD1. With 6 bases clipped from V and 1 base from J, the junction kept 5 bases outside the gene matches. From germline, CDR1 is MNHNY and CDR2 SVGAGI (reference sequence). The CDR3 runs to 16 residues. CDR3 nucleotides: TGTGCCAGCAGCCCCACAGGGGGGTCTGGGGCCAACGTCCTGACTTTC. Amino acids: CASSPTGGSGANVLTF.

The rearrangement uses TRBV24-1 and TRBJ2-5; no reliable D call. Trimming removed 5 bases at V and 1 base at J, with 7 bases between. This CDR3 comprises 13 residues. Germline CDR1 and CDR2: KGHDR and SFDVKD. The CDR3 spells CATSGSGQETQYF. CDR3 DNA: TGTGCCACCAGTGGTTCAGGCCAAGAGACCCAGTACTTC.

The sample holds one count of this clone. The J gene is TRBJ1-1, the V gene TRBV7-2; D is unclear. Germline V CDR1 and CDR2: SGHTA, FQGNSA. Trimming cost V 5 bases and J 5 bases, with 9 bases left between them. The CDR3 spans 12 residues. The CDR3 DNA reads TGTGCCAGCAGCATCACGGGAACTGAAGCTTTCTTT. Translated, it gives CASSITGTEAFF.

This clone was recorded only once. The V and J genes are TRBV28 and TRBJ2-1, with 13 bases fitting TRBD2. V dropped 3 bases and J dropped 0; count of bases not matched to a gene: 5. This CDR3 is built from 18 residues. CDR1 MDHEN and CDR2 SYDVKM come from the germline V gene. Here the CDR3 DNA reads TGTGCCAGCAGTTTGGGACTAGCGGGATTGAGCTCCTACAATGAGCAGTTCTTC. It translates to CASSLGLAGLSSYNEQFF.

CDR3 in amino acids: CASSLDSTSWNTGELFF. CDR3 nucleotides: TGTGCCAGCAGCTTAGATAGTACTAGCTGGAACACCGGGGAGCTGTTTTTT. This sequence joins TRBV7-2 and TRBJ2-2, with a tentative D call TRBD2 (6 bases). CDR3 length equals 17 residues. Trimming took 1 base from V and 1 from J, leaving 13 bases between them. Germline CDR1 reads SGHTA; CDR2 reads FQGNSA.

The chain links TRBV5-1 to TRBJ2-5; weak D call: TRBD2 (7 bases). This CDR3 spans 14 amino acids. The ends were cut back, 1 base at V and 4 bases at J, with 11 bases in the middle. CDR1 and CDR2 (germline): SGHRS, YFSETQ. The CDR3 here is CASSLRGAGETQYF. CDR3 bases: TGCGCCAGCAGCTTGCGGGGGGCCGGAGAGACCCAGTACTTC.

This CDR3 reads CASTPGQSYEQYF. In DNA, the CDR3 is TGTGCCAGCACGCCGGGACAGTCCTACGAGCAGTACTTC. The chain is built from TRBV6-5 and TRBJ2-7; TRBD1 agrees at 7 bases. The germline V gene has CDR1 MNHEY and CDR2 SVGAGI. Trimming cost V 7 bases and J 1 base; bases outside gene matches: 4. The CDR3 has 13 residues.

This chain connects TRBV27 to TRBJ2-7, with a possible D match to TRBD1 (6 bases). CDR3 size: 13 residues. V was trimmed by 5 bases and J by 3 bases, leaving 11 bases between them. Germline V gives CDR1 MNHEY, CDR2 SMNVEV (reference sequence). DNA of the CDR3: TGTGCCAGCAGTACACTACAGGGCTACGAGCAGTACTTC. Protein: CASSTLQGYEQYF.

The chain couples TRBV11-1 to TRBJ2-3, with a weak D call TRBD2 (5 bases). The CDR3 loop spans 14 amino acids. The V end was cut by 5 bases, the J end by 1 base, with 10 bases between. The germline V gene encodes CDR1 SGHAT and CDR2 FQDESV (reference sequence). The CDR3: CASSRGSGTDTQYF. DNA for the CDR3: TGTGCCAGCAGCCGGGGAAGTGGCACAGATACGCAGTATTTT. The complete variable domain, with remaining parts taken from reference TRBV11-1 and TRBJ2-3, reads EAEVAQSPRYKITEKSQAVAFWCDPISGHATLYWYRQILGQGPELLVQFQDESVVDDSQLPKDRFSAERLKGVDSTLKIQPAELGDSAMYLCASSRGSGTDTQYFGPGTRLTVL.